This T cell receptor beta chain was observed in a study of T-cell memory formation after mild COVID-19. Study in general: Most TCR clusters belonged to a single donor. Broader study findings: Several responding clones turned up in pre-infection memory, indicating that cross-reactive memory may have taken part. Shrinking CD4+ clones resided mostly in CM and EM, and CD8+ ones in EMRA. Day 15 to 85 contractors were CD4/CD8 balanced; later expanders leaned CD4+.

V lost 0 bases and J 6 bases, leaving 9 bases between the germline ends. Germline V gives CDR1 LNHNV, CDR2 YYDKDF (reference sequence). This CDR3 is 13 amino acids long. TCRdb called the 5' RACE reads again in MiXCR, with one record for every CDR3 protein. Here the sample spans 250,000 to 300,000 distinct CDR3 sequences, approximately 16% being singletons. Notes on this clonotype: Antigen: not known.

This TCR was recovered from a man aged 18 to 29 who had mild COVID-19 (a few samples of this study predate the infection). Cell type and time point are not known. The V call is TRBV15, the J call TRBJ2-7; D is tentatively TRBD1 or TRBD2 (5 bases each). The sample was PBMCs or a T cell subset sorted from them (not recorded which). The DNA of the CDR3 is TGTGCCACCAGCAGAGATCGAGGGGTCGAGCAGTACTTC. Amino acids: CATSRDRGVEQYF.